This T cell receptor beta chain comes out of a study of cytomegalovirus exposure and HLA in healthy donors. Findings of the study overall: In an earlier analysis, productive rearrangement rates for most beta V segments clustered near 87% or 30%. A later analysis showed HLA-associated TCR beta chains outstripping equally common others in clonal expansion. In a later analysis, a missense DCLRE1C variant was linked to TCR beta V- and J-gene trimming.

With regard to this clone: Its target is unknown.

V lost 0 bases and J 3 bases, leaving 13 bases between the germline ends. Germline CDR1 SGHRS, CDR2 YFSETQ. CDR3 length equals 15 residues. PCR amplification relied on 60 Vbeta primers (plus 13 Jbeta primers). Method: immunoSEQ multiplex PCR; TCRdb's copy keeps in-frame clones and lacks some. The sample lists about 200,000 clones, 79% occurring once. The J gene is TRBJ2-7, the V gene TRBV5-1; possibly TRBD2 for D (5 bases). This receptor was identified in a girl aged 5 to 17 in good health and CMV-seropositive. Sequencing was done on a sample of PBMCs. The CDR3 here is CASSLERERFYEQYF. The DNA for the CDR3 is TGCGCCAGCAGCTTGGAGAGGGAGCGGTTCTACGAGCAGTACTTC.